The clone carrying this TCR beta chain is a singleton in its sample. This sample is part of a study of blood T cell repertoires in COVID-19. Turning to the study itself: From T cells, B-cell-depleted T cells, or PBMCs came the material, which was cDNA or gDNA.

Per the authors' pipeline: Reference gene primer amplification yielded estimated nucleated cell counts. Sequenced by immunoSEQ multiplex PCR; TCRdb stores in-frame clones only, minus some. V and J calls and clone size come straight from that table; D and trimming were deduced from the DNA. The sample holds roughly 220,000 clones, 80% to 85% seen once. This CDR3 has 13 residues. Germline lookup yields CDR1 GTSNPN and CDR2 SVGIG (reference sequence). The germline V and J ends were trimmed by 4 bases and 5 bases, with 14 bases remaining between them. Source material: peripheral blood. The gene calls are TRBV30 and TRBJ1-1; D may be TRBD1 (6 bases). The sequence derives from a woman aged 55-70 years who had recovered from COVID-19. For the CDR3, the DNA is TGTGCCTGGATTATCCAGGGGAAGACTGAAGCTTTCTTT. This gives the protein CAWIIQGKTEAFF.